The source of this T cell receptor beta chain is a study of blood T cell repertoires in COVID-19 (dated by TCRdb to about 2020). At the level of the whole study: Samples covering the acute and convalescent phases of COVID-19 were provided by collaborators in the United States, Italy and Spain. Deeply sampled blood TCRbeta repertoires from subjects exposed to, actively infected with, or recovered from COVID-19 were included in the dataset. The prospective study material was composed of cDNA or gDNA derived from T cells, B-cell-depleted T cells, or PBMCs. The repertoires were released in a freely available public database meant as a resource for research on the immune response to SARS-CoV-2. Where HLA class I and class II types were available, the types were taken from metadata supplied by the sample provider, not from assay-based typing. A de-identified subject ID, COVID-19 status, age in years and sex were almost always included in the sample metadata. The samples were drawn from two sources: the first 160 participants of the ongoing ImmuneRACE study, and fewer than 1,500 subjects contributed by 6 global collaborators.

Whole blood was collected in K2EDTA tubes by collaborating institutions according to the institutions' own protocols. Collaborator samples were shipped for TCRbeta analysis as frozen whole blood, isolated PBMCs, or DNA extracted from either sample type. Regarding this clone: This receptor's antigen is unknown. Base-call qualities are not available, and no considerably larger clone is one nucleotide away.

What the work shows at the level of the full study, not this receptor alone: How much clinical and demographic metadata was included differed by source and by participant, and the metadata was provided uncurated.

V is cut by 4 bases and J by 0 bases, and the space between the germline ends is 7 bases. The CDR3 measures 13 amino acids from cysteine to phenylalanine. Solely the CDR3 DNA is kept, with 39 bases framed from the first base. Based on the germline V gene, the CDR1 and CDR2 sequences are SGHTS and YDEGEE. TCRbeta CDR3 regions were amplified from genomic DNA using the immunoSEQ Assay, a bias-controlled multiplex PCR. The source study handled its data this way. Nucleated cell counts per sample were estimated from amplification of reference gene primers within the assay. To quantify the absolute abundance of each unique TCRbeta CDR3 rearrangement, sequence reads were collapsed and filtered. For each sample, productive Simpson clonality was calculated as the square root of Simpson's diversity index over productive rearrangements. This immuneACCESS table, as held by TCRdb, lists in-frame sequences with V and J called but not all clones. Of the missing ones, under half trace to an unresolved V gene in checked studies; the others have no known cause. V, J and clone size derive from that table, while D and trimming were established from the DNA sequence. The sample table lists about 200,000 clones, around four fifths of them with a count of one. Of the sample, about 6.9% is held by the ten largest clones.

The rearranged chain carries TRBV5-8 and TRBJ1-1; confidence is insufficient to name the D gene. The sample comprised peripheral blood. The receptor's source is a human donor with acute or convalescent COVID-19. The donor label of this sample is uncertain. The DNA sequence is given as TGTGCCAGCAGCAGGGAGATGAACACTGAAGCTTTCTTT. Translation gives CASSREMNTEAFF. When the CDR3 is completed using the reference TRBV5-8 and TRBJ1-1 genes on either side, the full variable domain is EAGVTQSPTHLIKTRGQQATLRCSPISGHTSVYWYQQALGLGLQFLLWYDEGEERNRGNFPPRFSGRQFPNYSSELNVNALELEDSALYLCASSREMNTEAFFGQGTRLTVV.